A single sample is the source of the 32 T cell receptor beta chains below, sequenced in a study of shared clonotypes between healthy human individuals. The assay was immunoSEQ multiplex PCR, and TCRdb's table has in-frame clones only and misses some. The sample lists approximately 2,000,000 clones; under 95% were seen once. The sequencing sample was made of naive CD4+ T cells from PBMCs. Subset specified: CD45RA+ positively selected. The receptor source for this set is a man younger than 35 in good health. Some clones in this sample may be carry-over from other donors' samples.

This clone has just one count. The CDR3 loop reads CASNSGRVADTQYF. In DNA, the CDR3 is TGTGCCAGCAATAGCGGGAGAGTGGCAGATACGCAGTATTTT. This sequence joins TRBV7-9 and TRBJ2-3; 9 bases map to TRBD2. The V segment lost 7 bases and the J segment 4 bases; nucleotides outside the gene matches: 6. In germline, CDR1 is SEHNR, CDR2 FQNEAQ (reference sequence). There are 14 residues in the CDR3.

The genes are TRBV6-5 and TRBJ1-2; no clear D. The CDR3 covers 14 residues. V dropped 10 bases and J dropped 1 base, with 16 bases sitting between them. The V gene's germline CDR1 is MNHEY and CDR2 SVGAGI. The CDR3 protein is CATSTGKLNYGYTF. The CDR3 DNA follows: TGTGCCACCAGCACGGGGAAACTTAACTATGGCTACACCTTC.

This chain uses TRBV19 with TRBJ1-2; no firm D call. Germline V gives CDR1 LNHDA, CDR2 SQIVND (reference sequence). Trimming shortened V by 3 bases and J by 7 bases, and 15 bases separated the two germline ends. The CDR3 is 14 residues long. CDR3 sequence: CASSMRAGRGGYTF. In DNA form, the CDR3 reads TGTGCCAGTAGTATGAGGGCGGGGAGAGGTGGCTACACCTTC. Together with reference TRBV19 and TRBJ1-2, the CDR3 gives the full variable domain: DGGITQSPKYLFRKEGQNVTLSCEQNLNHDAMYWYRQDPGQGLRLIYYSQIVNDFQKGDIAEGYSVSREKKESFPLTVTSAQKNPTAFYLCASSMRAGRGGYTFGSGTRLTVV.

This rearrangement joins TRBV7-6 to TRBJ2-7; 7 bases agree with TRBD2. Germline CDR1 and CDR2: SGHVS and FNYEAQ. The CDR3 is made up of 15 amino acids. V shed 5 bases, J shed 2 bases, and the junction held 9 bases outside the gene matches. As DNA, the CDR3 is TGTGCCAGCAGCCGAACGGGGGAGGGTACCTACGAGCAGTACTTC. Translation gives CASSRTGEGTYEQYF.

The V call is TRBV7-2, the J call TRBJ1-2; D is uncertain. The CDR3 spans 14 residues. The germline V gene has CDR1 SGHTA and CDR2 FQGNSA. V lost 5 bases and J lost 7, with 17 bases in between. The CDR3 region has the DNA TGTGCCAGCAGCCGAAGCTTATCATTCCGTGGCTACACCTTC. Its translation: CASSRSLSFRGYTF.

The chain has TRBV9 and TRBJ1-5; TRBD1 is a possible D gene (6 bases). Germline CDR1 reads SGDLS; CDR2 reads YYNGEE. This CDR3 is 17 amino acids long. V lost 3 bases, J lost 7 bases, and 23 bases lay in between. CDR3 DNA sequence: TGTGCCAGCAGCGGAGGGGGACCAGGGGAACCCTGGCAGCCCCAGCATTTT. Encoded protein: CASSGGGPGEPWQPQHF. The full variable domain, its missing parts supplied by reference TRBV9 and TRBJ1-5, is DSGVTQTPKHLITATGQRVTLRCSPRSGDLSVYWYQQSLDQGLQFLIQYYNGEERAKGNILERFSAQQFPDLHSELNLSSLELGDSALYFCASSGGGPGEPWQPQHFGDGTRLSIL.

The V gene is TRBV2, the J gene TRBJ1-2; no definite D call. The CDR3 is 13 residues long. V lost 3 bases and J lost 1, with 6 bases in between. The V gene's germline CDR1 is SNHLY and CDR2 FYNNEI. The CDR3 is CASSDGDNYGYTF. The CDR3, as DNA: TGTGCCAGCAGTGATGGGGATAACTATGGCTACACCTTC.

The CDR3 loop is CASRYRDQPQHF. The CDR3 DNA reads TGTGCCAGTAGATACAGGGATCAGCCCCAGCATTTT. The V gene is TRBV19, the J gene TRBJ1-5, with D possibly TRBD1 on 6 matching bases. This CDR3 spans 12 amino acids. V was clipped by 6 bases and J by 5 bases, with 8 bases between them. The germline V gene encodes CDR1 LNHDA and CDR2 SQIVND (reference sequence). The whole variable domain, remainder taken from reference TRBV19 and TRBJ1-5, is DGGITQSPKYLFRKEGQNVTLSCEQNLNHDAMYWYRQDPGQGLRLIYYSQIVNDFQKGDIAEGYSVSREKKESFPLTVTSAQKNPTAFYLCASRYRDQPQHFGDGTRLSIL.

CDR3 protein: CASSSGQANTGELFF. Written as DNA, the CDR3 is TGCGCCAGCAGTTCCGGACAGGCTAACACCGGGGAGCTGTTTTTT. V and J are TRBV5-1 and TRBJ2-2; 7 nucleotides agree with TRBD1. J lost 2 bases, V lost 5 bases, and 6 bases had no gene match. Germline loops: CDR1 SGHRS, CDR2 YFSETQ. The CDR3 sequence is 15 residues long.

A single count supports this clone. The chain has TRBV29-1 and TRBJ2-3; D might be TRBD2 (6 bases). CDR1 and CDR2 from the germline V gene are SQVTM and ANQGSEA. V was pared by 7 bases and J by 4 bases, with 12 bases between. This CDR3 comprises 12 residues. The DNA for the CDR3 is TGCAGCGGCCTGCGCGGGGCAGATACGCAGTATTTT. Translating it yields CSGLRGADTQYF.

A single count supports this clone. The chain combines TRBV7-3 with TRBJ1-2, with no clear D. The V and J ends lost 2 bases and 8 bases respectively, with 12 bases between them. The CDR3 loop spans 13 amino acids. Germline loops: CDR1 SGHTA, CDR2 FQGTGA. The CDR3 protein is CASSLWASGGYTF. CDR3 sequence (DNA): TGTGCCAGCAGCTTATGGGCATCGGGCGGCTACACCTTC. Full variable domain (missing parts from reference TRBV7-3 and TRBJ1-2): GAGVSQTPSNKVTEKGKYVELRCDPISGHTALYWYRQSLGQGPEFLIYFQGTGAADDSGLPNDRFFAVRPEGSVSTLKIQRTERGDSAVYLCASSLWASGGYTFGSGTRLTVV.

V and J are TRBV9 and TRBJ2-2; D is perhaps TRBD2 (5 bases). There are 15 residues in the CDR3. Germline V gene data show CDR1 as SGDLS and CDR2 as YYNGEE. Between the trimmed V and J ends, which lost 7 bases and 1 base, there was a span of 14 bases. The CDR3 loop is CASGPGNWNTGELFF. The CDR3 nucleotides are TGTGCCAGCGGACCGGGGAACTGGAACACCGGGGAGCTGTTTTTT.

Remarks on this clone: Sequence at one end of the junction differs from germline and may be a read error. The chain recombines TRBV5-1 with TRBJ1-4; D may be TRBD1 (5 bases). Germline CDR1 is SGHRS and CDR2 is YFSETQ. The CDR3 is 15 residues long. The CDR3 DNA sequence: TGCGCCAGCAGCCCGGTGGGGGGATCTAACGAAAAACTGTTTTTT. It is translated as CASSPVGGSNEKLFF.

This sequence joins TRBV5-1 and TRBJ2-7; D is unclear. The CDR3 sequence is 14 residues long. Germline V gives CDR1 SGHRS, CDR2 YFSETQ. V was shortened by 2 bases and J by 2 bases, with 11 bases between the two germline ends. This CDR3 reads CASSLGRRAYEQYF. In DNA form, the CDR3 reads TGCGCCAGCAGCTTAGGCCGCAGAGCCTACGAGCAGTACTTC. Full variable domain (remainder filled in from reference TRBV5-1 and TRBJ2-7): KAGVTQTPRYLIKTRGQQVTLSCSPISGHRSVSWYQQTPGQGLQFLFEYFSETQRNKGNFPGRFSGRQFSNSRSEMNVSTLELGDSALYLCASSLGRRAYEQYFGPGTRLTVT.

CDR3 protein: CASRRTGGGTGELFF. Here the CDR3 DNA reads TGTGCCAGCAGAAGGACAGGGGGCGGGACCGGGGAGCTGTTTTTT. The J gene is TRBJ2-2, the V gene TRBV6-5, with 11 bases matching TRBD1. The CDR3 covers 15 residues. Trimming removed 6 bases from V and 5 bases from J; junction bases left unmatched: 5. Per germline, CDR1 MNHEY and CDR2 SVGAGI.

This chain's CDR3 is CASSEGVLETQYF. The CDR3 region has the DNA TGTGCCAGCAGTGAGGGGGTTTTAGAGACCCAGTACTTC. The chain employs TRBV6-1 and TRBJ2-5, with D perhaps being TRBD1 or TRBD2 (5 bases each). CDR3 length: 13 residues. CDR1 and CDR2 from the germline V gene are MNHNS and SASEGT. V was cut by 3 bases and J by 4 bases, with 9 bases left in between.

This clone occurred once. The gene calls are TRBV5-4 and TRBJ2-5; the match to TRBD1 covers 8 bases. J lost 5 bases, V lost 4 bases, and 10 bases had no gene match. Germline lookup yields CDR1 SGHNT and CDR2 YYREEE (reference sequence). The CDR3 is 15 amino acids. CDR3 region: CASSERQGQWETQYF. The CDR3 nucleotides read TGTGCCAGCAGCGAAAGACAGGGGCAGTGGGAGACCCAGTACTTC.

V and J are TRBV25-1 and TRBJ1-6; D may be TRBD1 (5 bases). Per germline, CDR1 MGHDK and CDR2 SYGVNS. V was cut by 1 base and J by 6 bases, with 10 bases left in between. The CDR3 is 15 amino acids. CDR3 residues: CASSESWGGNSPLHF. In DNA form, the CDR3 reads TGTGCCAGCAGTGAATCCTGGGGGGGTAATTCACCCCTCCACTTT.

In regard to this clone: The sample contains more than one DNA sequence encoding this CDR3. The rearrangement links TRBV6-5 to TRBJ1-5, with D hard to call. The CDR3 is 15 amino acids. Between the trimmed V and J ends, which lost 6 bases and 0 bases, there was a span of 12 bases. The germline CDR1 and CDR2 sequences are MNHEY and SVGAGI. As DNA, the CDR3 is TGTGCCAGCAGCCCCACGCCATATAGCAATCAGCCCCAGCATTTT. Its translation is CASSPTPYSNQPQHF.

The gene calls are TRBV5-1 and TRBJ2-5; the match to TRBD2 covers 7 bases. CDR3 length: 14 residues. V shed 0 bases and J 5 bases; nucleotides not matched to a gene: 4. Germline V CDR1 and CDR2: SGHRS, YFSETQ. For the CDR3, the DNA is TGCGCCAGCAGCTTGGAAAGGGACTATGAGACCCAGTACTTC. It specifies CASSLERDYETQYF.

This clone was picked up a small number of times. Relative to the germline gene, one junction end is altered; a read error may explain this. This chain uses TRBV19 with TRBJ1-5; D remains ambiguous. CDR1 and CDR2 (germline): LNHDA, SQIVND (reference sequence). This CDR3 is built from 13 residues. CDR3 DNA: TGCGCCAGTAGTATATCGGATTATCTGCCCCAGCATTTT. Protein: CASSISDYLPQHF. Filled out from reference TRBV19 and TRBJ1-5, the complete variable domain reads DGGITQSPKYLFRKEGQNVTLSCEQNLNHDAMYWYRQDPGQGLRLIYYSQIVNDFQKGDIAEGYSVSREKKESFPLTVTSAQKNPTAFYLCASSISDYLPQHFGDGTRLSIL.

CDR3 DNA sequence: TGCGCCAGCAGCTTGGCTGGGAGGGCCGGATGGAATGAGCAGTTCTTC. This gives the protein CASSLAGRAGWNEQFF. The J gene is TRBJ2-1, the V gene TRBV5-1; 7 bases map to TRBD2. Germline loops: CDR1 SGHRS, CDR2 YFSETQ. The CDR3 has 16 residues. The trim removed 0 bases at V and 7 bases at J, leaving 10 bases unmatched.

The chain recombines TRBV5-4 with TRBJ2-1, with 7 positions matching TRBD2. CDR1 is SGHNT and CDR2 is YYREEE in the germline V gene (reference sequence). The CDR3 is 16 residues long. V gave up 7 bases and J gave up 7 bases; unmatched junction bases: 17. The CDR3 DNA reads as TGTGCCAGCTCCTGGCGGGAGCTCGGATTGTTGAATGAGCAGTTCTTC. Protein sequence: CASSWRELGLLNEQFF.

V gene TRBV5-4 combines with J gene TRBJ2-2; no reliable D call. CDR1 and CDR2 from the germline V gene are SGHNT and YYREEE (reference sequence). The CDR3 sequence is 13 residues long. Trimming pared 0 bases from V and 6 bases from J, leaving 6 bases between. The CDR3, as DNA: TGTGCCAGCAGCTTGGACGGGTCCGGGGAGCTGTTTTTT. Translated: CASSLDGSGELFF.

A single count supports this clone. V and J are TRBV28 and TRBJ2-7, with unresolved D. Germline CDR1 is MDHEN and CDR2 is SYDVKM. This CDR3 region has 15 residues. Trimming left V 5 bases short and J 4 bases short, with 18 bases between. CDR3 sequence: CASSVTGQLIYEQYF. The CDR3 nucleotides are TGTGCCAGCAGTGTTACCGGGCAGCTGATTTACGAGCAGTACTTC.

This chain links TRBV5-4 with TRBJ2-2, with 10 bases fitting TRBD1. The germline gives CDR1 SGHNT, CDR2 YYREEE (reference sequence). With V trimmed by 4 bases and J by 5 bases, 8 bases remained unmatched. The CDR3 sequence is 16 residues long. Written as DNA, the CDR3 is TGTGCCAGCAGCCCGCCGGGACAGGGGAGTACCGGGGAGCTGTTTTTT. This gives the protein CASSPPGQGSTGELFF.

The chain joins TRBV28 to TRBJ1-5, with D possibly matching TRBD1 (6 bases). Trimming shortened V by 2 bases and J by 5 bases, and 13 bases separated the two germline ends. There are 15 residues in the CDR3. Per the germline V gene, CDR1 is MDHEN and CDR2 is SYDVKM. The CDR3 protein is CASSLRGRGHQPQHF. The CDR3 coding sequence is TGTGCCAGCAGTTTAAGAGGACGGGGGCATCAGCCCCAGCATTTT.

The chain carries TRBV29-1 and TRBJ2-2; D call uncertain. Trimming stripped 7 bases from V and 1 base from J, with 7 bases between. Per the germline V gene, CDR1 is SQVTM and CDR2 is ANQGSEA. This CDR3 is 12 amino acids long. The CDR3, as DNA: TGCAGCGACCGGAGGAACACCGGGGAGCTGTTTTTT. Translation: CSDRRNTGELFF.

This clone was seen a single time. The chain carries TRBV7-6 and TRBJ1-2; 9 bases map to TRBD1. Germline V gene sequence: CDR1 SGHVS, CDR2 FNYEAQ. V shed 1 base, J shed 5 bases, and the junction held 8 bases outside the gene matches. The CDR3 extends over 16 amino acids. CDR3 region: CASSLGRDRDGYGYTF. Written as DNA, the CDR3 is TGTGCCAGCAGCTTAGGCCGGGACAGGGACGGGTATGGCTACACCTTC.

The chain carries TRBV7-2 and TRBJ1-5; D uncertain. The V end was cut by 1 base, the J end by 2 bases, with 6 bases between. Germline assignment: CDR1 SGHTA and CDR2 FQGNSA. This CDR3 region has 14 residues. The CDR3 nucleotides are TGTGCCAGCAGCTTAGTAAGGGGCAATCAGCCCCAGCATTTT. Amino acids: CASSLVRGNQPQHF.

The chain links TRBV11-2 to TRBJ2-1; D is possibly TRBD1 or TRBD2 (5 bases each). The germline V and J ends were trimmed by 3 bases and 7 bases, with 16 bases remaining between them. There are 15 residues in the CDR3. CDR1 and CDR2 (germline): SGHAT, FQNNGV. The DNA for the CDR3 is TGTGCCAGCAGCTTCCGACCGGGACCCATAAATGAGCAGTTCTTC. Residues: CASSFRPGPINEQFF. Variable domain in full (rest from reference TRBV11-2 and TRBJ2-1): EAGVAQSPRYKIIEKRQSVAFWCNPISGHATLYWYQQILGQGPKLLIQFQNNGVVDDSQLPKDRFSAERLKGVDSTLKIQPAKLEDSAVYLCASSFRPGPINEQFFGPGTRLTVL.

V usage is TRBV2 and J usage is TRBJ2-7; 10 bases align to TRBD2. CDR3 length equals 15 residues. Germline V CDR1 and CDR2: SNHLY, FYNNEI. V dropped 6 bases and J dropped 6; count of bases not matched to a gene: 11. For the CDR3, the DNA is TGTGCCAGCAGGAAAGCGGGAGGGCCCTCGGGCGAGCAGTACTTC. Protein product: CASRKAGGPSGEQYF.